This T cell receptor beta chain was captured by sequencing in a study of blood T cell repertoires in COVID-19. Clones were read by immunoSEQ multiplex PCR, and TCRdb kept only the in-frame ones, dropping some. In the table there are around 86,000 clones, roughly 84% of which are singletons. This CDR3 is 16 amino acids long. V gave up 2 bases and J gave up 1 base, with 11 bases separating them. Per the germline V gene, CDR1 is KGHDR and CDR2 is SFDVKD. The sequenced sample was peripheral blood. The chain is built from TRBV24-1 and TRBJ2-1; possible D gene TRBD2, 5 bases. This receptor was obtained from a human donor in a cohort sampled during active COVID-19. In DNA form, the CDR3 reads TGTGCCACCAGTGATTCAGGCCGGACTTCCTACAATGAGCAGTTCTTC. This gives the protein CATSDSGRTSYNEQFF.